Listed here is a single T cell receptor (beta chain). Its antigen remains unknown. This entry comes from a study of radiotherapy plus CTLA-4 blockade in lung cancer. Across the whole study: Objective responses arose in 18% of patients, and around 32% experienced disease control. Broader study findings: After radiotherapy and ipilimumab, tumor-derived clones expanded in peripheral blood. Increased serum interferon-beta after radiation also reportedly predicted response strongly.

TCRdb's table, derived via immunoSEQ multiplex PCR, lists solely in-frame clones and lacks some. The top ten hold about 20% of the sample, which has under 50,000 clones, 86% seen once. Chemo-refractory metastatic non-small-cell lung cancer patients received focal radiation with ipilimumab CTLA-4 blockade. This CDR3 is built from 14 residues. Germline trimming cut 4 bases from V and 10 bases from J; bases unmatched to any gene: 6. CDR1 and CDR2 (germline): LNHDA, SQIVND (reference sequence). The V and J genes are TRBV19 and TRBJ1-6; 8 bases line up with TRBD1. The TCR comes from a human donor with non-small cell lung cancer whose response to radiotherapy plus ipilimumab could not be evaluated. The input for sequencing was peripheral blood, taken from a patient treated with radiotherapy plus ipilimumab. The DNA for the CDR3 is TGTGCCAGTAGTAGTGGACAGGGTACATCACCCCTCCACTTT. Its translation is CASSSGQGTSPLHF. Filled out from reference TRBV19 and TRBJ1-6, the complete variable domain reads DGGITQSPKYLFRKEGQNVTLSCEQNLNHDAMYWYRQDPGQGLRLIYYSQIVNDFQKGDIAEGYSVSREKKESFPLTVTSAQKNPTAFYLCASSSGQGTSPLHFGNGTRLTVT.